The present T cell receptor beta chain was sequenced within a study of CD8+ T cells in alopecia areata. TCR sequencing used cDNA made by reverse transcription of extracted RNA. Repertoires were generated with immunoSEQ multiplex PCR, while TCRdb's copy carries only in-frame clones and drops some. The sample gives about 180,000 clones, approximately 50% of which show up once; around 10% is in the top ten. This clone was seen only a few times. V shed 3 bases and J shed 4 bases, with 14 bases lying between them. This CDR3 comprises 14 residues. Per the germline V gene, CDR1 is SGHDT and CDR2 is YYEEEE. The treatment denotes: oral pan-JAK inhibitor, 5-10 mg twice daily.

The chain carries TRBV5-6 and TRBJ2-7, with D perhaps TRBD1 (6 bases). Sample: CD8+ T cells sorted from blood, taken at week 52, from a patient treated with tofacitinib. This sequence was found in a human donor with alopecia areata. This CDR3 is CASSSVTGSYEQYF. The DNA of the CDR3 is TGTGCCAGCAGCTCCGTGACAGGAAGTTACGAGCAGTACTTC.